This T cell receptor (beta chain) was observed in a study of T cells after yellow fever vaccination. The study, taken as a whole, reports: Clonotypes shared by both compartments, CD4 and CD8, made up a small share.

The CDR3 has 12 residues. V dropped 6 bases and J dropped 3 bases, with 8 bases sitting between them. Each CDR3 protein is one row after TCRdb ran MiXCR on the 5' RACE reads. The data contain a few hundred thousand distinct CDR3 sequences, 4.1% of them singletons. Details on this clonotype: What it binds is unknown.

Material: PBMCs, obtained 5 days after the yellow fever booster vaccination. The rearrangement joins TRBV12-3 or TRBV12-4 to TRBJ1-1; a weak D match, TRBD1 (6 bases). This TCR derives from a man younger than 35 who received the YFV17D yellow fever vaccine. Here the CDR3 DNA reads TGTGCCAGCAGAACAGGGTACACTGAAGCTTTCTTT. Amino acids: CASRTGYTEAFF.